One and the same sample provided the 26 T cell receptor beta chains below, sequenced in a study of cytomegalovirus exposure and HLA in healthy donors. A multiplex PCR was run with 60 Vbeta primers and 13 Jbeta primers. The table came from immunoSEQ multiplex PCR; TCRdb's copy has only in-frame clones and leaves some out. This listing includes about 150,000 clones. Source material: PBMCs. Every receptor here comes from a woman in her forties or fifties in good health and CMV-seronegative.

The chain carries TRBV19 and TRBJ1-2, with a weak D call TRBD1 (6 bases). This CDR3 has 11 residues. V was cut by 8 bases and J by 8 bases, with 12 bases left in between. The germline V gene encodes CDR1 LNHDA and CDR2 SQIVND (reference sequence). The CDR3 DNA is TGTGCCAGTGGAACAGGGAACGGCTACACCTTC. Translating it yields CASGTGNGYTF.

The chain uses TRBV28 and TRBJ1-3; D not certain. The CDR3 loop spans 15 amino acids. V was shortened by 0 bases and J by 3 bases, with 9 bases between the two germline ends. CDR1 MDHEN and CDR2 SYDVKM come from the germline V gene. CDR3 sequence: CASSLWPDFGNTIYF. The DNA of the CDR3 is TGTGCCAGCAGTTTATGGCCAGACTTTGGAAACACCATATATTTT. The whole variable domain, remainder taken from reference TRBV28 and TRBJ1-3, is DVKVTQSSRYLVKRTGEKVFLECVQDMDHENMFWYRQDPGLGLRLIYFSYDVKMKEKGDIPEGYSVSREKKERFSLILESASTNQTSMYLCASSLWPDFGNTIYFGEGSWLTVV.

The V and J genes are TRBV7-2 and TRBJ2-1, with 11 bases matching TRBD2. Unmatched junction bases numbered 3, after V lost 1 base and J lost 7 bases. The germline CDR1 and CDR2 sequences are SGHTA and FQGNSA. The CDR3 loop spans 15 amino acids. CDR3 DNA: TGTGCCAGCAGCTTAGAACTAGCGGGAGTAAATGAGCAGTTCTTC. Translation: CASSLELAGVNEQFF.

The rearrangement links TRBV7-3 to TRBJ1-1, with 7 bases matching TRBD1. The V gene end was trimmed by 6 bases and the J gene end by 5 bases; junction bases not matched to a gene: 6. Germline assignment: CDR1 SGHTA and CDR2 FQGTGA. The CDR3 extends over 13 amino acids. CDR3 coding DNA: TGTGCCAGCAGTCGCGACAGGGCTACTGAAGCTTTCTTT. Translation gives CASSRDRATEAFF. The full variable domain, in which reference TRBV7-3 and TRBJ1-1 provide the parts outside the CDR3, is GAGVSQTPSNKVTEKGKYVELRCDPISGHTALYWYRQSLGQGPEFLIYFQGTGAADDSGLPNDRFFAVRPEGSVSTLKIQRTERGDSAVYLCASSRDRATEAFFGQGTRLTVV.

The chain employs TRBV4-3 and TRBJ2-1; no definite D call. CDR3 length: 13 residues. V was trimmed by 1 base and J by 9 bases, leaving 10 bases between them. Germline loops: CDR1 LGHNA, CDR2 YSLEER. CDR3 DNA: TGCGCCAGCAGCCAAGGCCCCAGTCTTGAGCAGTTCTTC. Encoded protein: CASSQGPSLEQFF.

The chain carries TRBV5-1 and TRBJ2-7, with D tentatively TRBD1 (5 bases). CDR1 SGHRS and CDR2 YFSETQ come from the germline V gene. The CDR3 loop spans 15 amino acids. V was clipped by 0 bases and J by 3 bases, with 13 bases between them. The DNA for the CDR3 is TGCGCCAGCAGCTTGGAGTCAGGGCAGAGCTACGAGCAGTACTTC. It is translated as CASSLESGQSYEQYF.

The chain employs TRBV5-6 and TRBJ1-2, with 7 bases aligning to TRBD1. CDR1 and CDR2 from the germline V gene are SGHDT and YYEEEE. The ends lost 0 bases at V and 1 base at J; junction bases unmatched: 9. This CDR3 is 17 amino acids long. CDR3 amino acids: CASSLAGGQKINYGYTF. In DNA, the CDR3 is TGTGCCAGCAGCTTGGCCGGGGGACAGAAAATTAACTATGGCTACACCTTC.

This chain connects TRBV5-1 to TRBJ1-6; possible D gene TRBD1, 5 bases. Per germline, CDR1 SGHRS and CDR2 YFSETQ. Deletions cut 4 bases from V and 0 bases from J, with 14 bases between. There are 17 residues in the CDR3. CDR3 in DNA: TGCGCCAGCAGCCTACAACAGGAGAGCTCCTATAATTCACCCCTCCACTTT. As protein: CASSLQQESSYNSPLHF.

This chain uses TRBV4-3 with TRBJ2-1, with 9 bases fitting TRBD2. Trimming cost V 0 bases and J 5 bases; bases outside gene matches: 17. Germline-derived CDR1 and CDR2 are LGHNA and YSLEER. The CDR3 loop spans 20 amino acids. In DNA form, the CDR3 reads TGCGCCAGCAGCCAAGATCCAGCGGGAGGAGATCCCATTTCTGACAATGAGCAGTTCTTC. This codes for CASSQDPAGGDPISDNEQFF.

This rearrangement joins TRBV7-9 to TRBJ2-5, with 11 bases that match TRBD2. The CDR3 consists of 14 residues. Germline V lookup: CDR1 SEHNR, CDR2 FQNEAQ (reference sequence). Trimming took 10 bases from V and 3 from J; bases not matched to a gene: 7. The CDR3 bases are TGTGCCACCTCTTTGGGACTAGCGGAAGAGACCCAGTACTTC. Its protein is CATSLGLAEETQYF.

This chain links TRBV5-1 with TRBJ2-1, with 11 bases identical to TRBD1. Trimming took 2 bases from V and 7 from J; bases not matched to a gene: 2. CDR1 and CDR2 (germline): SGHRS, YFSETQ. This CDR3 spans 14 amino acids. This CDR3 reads CASSFGTGGNEQFF. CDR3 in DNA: TGCGCCAGCAGCTTCGGGACAGGGGGGAATGAGCAGTTCTTC.

In nucleotides, the CDR3 is TGTGCCAGCAGCCCGGTGCCCCAGGGTGAGCAGTTCTTC. Amino acids: CASSPVPQGEQFF. This sequence joins TRBV13 and TRBJ2-1; D might be TRBD1 (5 bases). Germline values: CDR1 PRHDT, CDR2 FYEKMQ (reference sequence). This CDR3 has 13 residues. V was pared by 5 bases and J by 9 bases, with 14 bases between.

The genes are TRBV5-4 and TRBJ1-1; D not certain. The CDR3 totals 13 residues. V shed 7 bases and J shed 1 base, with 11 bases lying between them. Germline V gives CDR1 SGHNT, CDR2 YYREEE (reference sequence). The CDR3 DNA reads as TGTGCCAGCCGTCGCCGGGGGAACACTGAAGCTTTCTTT. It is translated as CASRRRGNTEAFF.

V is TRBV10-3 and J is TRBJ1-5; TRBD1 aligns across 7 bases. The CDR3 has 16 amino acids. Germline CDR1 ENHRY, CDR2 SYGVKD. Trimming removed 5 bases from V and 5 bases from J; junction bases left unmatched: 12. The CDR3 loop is CAISPATNRGHQPQHF. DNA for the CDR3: TGTGCCATCAGTCCTGCCACCAACAGGGGCCATCAGCCCCAGCATTTT.

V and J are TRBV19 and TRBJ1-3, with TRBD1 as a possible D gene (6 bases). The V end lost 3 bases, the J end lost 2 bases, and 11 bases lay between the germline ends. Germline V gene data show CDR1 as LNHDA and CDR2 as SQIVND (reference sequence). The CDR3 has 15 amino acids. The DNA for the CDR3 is TGTGCCAGTAGTATGGACAGATCAACTGGAAACACCATATATTTT. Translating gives CASSMDRSTGNTIYF.

CDR3 sequence reads: CASSLAGLRGQEKLFF. The CDR3 region has the DNA TGTGCCAGCAGCTTAGCAGGCCTCAGGGGGCAAGAAAAACTGTTTTTT. The V and J genes are TRBV7-9 and TRBJ1-4; the match to TRBD1 covers 8 bases. The germline CDR1 and CDR2 sequences are SEHNR and FQNEAQ (reference sequence). Trimming took 0 bases from V and 8 from J; bases not matched to a gene: 8. The CDR3 sequence is 16 residues long.

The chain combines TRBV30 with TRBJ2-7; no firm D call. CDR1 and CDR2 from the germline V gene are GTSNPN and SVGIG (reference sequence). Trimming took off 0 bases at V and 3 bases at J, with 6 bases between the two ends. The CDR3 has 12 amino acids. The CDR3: CAWSVSRYEQYF. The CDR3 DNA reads TGTGCCTGGAGTGTATCCCGCTACGAGCAGTACTTC.

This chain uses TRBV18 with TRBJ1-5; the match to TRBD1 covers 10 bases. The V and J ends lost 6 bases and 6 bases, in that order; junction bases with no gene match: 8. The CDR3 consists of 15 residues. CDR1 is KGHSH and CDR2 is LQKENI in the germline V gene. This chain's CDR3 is CASSQTGGVIQPQHF. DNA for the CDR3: TGTGCCAGCTCGCAGACAGGGGGCGTTATTCAGCCCCAGCATTTT.

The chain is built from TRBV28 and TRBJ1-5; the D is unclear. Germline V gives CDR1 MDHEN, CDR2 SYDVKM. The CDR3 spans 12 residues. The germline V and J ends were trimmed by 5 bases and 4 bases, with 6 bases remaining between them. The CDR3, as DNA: TGTGCCAGCAGTCCCTCTAATCAGCCCCAGCATTTT. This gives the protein CASSPSNQPQHF.

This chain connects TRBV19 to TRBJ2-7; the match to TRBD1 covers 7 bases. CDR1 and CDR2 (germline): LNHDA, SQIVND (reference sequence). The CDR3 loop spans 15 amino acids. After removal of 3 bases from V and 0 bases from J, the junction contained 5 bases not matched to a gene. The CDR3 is CASSMRGGSSYEQYF. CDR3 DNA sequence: TGTGCCAGTAGTATGAGAGGGGGCAGCTCCTACGAGCAGTACTTC.

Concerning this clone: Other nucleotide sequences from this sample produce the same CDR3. Written as DNA, the CDR3 is TGTGCCAGCAGTTCAACCTACGAGCAGTACTTC. It yields the protein CASSSTYEQYF. The V gene is TRBV28, the J gene TRBJ2-7; D gene uncertain. Between the trimmed V and J ends, which lost 4 bases and 2 bases, there was a span of 3 bases. CDR3 length equals 11 residues. Germline V lookup: CDR1 MDHEN, CDR2 SYDVKM. Full variable domain (remainder filled in from reference TRBV28 and TRBJ2-7): DVKVTQSSRYLVKRTGEKVFLECVQDMDHENMFWYRQDPGLGLRLIYFSYDVKMKEKGDIPEGYSVSREKKERFSLILESASTNQTSMYLCASSSTYEQYFGPGTRLTVT.

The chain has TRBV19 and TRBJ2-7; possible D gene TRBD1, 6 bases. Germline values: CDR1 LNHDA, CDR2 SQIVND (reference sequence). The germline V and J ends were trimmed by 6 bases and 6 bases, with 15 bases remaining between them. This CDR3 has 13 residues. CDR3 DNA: TGTGCCAGTAGGGACAGATCTCCGTCCGAGCAGTACTTC. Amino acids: CASRDRSPSEQYF.

CDR3 region: CASSPRQGGEEKLFF. The CDR3 DNA reads TGTGCCAGCTCACCACGACAGGGCGGCGAGGAAAAACTGTTTTTT. V usage is TRBV18 and J usage is TRBJ1-4; 7 nucleotides align to TRBD1. Germline V CDR1 and CDR2: KGHSH, LQKENI. The junction had 7 bases not matched to a gene; V was cut back by 1 base and J by 8 bases. The CDR3 has 15 residues.

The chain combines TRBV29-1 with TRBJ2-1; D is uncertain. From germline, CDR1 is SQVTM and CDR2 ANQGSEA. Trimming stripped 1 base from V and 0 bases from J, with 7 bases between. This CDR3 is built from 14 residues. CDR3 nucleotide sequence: TGCAGCGTTGAAGGCGGCTCCTCCTACAATGAGCAGTTCTTC. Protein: CSVEGGSSYNEQFF.

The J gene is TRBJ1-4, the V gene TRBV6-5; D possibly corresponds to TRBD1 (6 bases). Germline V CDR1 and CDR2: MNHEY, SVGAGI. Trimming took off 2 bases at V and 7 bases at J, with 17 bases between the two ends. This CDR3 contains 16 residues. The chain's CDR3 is CASSYGTGRSFEKLFF. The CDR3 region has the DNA TGTGCCAGCAGTTACGGTACAGGGAGAAGCTTTGAAAAACTGTTTTTT.

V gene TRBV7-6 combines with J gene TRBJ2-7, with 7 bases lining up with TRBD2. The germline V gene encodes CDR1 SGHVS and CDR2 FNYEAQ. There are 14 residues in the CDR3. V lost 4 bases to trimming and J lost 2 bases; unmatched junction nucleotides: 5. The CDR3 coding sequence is TGTGCCAGCAGCTCGGGACTACAAACCTACGAGCAGTACTTC. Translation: CASSSGLQTYEQYF.